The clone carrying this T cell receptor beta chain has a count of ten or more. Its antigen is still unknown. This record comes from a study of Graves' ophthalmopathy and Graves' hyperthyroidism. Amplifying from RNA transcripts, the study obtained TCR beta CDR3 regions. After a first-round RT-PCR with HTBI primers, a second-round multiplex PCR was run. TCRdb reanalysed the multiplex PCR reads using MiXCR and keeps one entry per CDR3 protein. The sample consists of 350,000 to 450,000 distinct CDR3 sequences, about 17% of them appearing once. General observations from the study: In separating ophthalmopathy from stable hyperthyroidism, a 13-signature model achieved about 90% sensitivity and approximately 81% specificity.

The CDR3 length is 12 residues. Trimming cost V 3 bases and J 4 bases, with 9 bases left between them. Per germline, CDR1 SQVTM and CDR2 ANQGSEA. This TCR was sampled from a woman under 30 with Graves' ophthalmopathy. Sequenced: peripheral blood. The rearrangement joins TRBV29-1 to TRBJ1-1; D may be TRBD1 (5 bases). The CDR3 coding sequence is TGCAGCGTTGATCTGGGGGTCACTGAAGCTTTCTTT. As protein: CSVDLGVTEAFF.